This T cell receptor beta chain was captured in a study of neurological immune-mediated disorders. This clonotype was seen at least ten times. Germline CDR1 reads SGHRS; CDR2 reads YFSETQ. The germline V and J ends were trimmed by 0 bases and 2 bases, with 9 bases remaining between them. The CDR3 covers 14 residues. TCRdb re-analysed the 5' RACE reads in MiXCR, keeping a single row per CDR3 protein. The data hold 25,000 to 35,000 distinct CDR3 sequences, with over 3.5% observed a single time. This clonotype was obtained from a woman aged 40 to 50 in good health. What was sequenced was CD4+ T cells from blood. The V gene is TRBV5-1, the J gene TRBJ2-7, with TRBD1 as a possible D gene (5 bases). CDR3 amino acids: CASSLAGRAYEQYF. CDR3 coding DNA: TGCGCCAGCAGCTTGGCGGGCAGGGCCTACGAGCAGTACTTC.